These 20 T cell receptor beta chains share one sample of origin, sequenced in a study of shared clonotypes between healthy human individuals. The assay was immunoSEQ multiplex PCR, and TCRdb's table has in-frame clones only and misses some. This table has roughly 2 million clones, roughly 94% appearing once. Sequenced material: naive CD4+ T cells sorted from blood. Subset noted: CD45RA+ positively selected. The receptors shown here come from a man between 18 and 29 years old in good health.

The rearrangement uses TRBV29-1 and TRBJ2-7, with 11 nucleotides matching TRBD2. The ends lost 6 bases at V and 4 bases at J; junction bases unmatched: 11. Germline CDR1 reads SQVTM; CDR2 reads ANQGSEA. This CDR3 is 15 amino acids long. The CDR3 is CSVGMGTSGIYEQYF. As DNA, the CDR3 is TGCAGCGTCGGGATGGGGACTAGCGGAATTTACGAGCAGTACTTC.

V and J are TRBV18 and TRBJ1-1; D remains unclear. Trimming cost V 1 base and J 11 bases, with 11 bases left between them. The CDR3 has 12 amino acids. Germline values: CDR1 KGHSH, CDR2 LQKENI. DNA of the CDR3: TGTGCCAGCTCACCACAACAGCCCGGGGCTTTCTTT. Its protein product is CASSPQQPGAFF.

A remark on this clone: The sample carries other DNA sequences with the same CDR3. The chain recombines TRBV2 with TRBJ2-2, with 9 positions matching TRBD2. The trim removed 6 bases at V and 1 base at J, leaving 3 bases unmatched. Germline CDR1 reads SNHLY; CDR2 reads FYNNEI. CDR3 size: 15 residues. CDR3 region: CASSPTSGNTGELFF. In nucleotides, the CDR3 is TGTGCCAGCAGCCCGACTAGCGGGAACACCGGGGAGCTGTTTTTT.

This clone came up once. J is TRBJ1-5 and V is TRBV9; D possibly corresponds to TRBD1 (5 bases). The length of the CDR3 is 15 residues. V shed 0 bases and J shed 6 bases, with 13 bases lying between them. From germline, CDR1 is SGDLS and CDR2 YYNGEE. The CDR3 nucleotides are TGTGCCAGCAGCGTAGGTGGGGGGTCCGGTCAGCCCCAGCATTTT. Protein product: CASSVGGGSGQPQHF.

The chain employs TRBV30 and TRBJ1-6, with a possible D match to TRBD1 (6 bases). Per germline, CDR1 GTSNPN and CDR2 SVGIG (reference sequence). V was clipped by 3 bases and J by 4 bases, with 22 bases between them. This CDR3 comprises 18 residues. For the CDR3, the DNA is TGTGCCTGGAGCGAAGGAACAACAGGGCTGCAATATAATTCACCCCTCCACTTT. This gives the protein CAWSEGTTGLQYNSPLHF.

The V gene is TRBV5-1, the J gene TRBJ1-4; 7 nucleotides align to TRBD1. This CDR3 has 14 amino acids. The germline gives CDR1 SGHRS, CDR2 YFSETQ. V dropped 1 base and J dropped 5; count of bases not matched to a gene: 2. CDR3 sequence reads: CASSLTGVNEKLFF. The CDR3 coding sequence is TGCGCCAGCAGCTTGACAGGGGTGAATGAAAAACTGTTTTTT.

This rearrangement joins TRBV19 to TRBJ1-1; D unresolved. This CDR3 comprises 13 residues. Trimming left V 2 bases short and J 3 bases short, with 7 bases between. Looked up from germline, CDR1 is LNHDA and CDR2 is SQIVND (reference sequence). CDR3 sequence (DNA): TGTGCCAGTAGTATAACCGGCTACACTGAAGCTTTCTTT. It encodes CASSITGYTEAFF.

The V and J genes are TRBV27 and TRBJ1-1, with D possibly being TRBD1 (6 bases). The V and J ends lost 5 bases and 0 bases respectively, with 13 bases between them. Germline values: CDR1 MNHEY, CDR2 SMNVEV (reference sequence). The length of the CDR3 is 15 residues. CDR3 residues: CASSPTTGLNTEAFF. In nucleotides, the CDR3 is TGTGCCAGCAGTCCAACCACAGGGTTGAACACTGAAGCTTTCTTT.

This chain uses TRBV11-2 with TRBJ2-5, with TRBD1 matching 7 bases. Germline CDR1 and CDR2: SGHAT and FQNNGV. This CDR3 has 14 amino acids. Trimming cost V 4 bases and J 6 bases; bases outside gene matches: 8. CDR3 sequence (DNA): TGTGCCAGCAGCTCCCCCAGACAGGGACAGACCCAGTACTTC. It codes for CASSSPRQGQTQYF.

CDR3 loop: CASSLGHSGNEQFF. The CDR3 DNA reads TGTGCCAGCAGCTTAGGACATAGCGGAAATGAGCAGTTCTTC. V gene TRBV11-2 combines with J gene TRBJ2-1, with D possibly matching TRBD2 (6 bases). Trimming pared 1 base from V and 7 bases from J, leaving 11 bases between. This CDR3 is built from 14 residues. Looked up from germline, CDR1 is SGHAT and CDR2 is FQNNGV.

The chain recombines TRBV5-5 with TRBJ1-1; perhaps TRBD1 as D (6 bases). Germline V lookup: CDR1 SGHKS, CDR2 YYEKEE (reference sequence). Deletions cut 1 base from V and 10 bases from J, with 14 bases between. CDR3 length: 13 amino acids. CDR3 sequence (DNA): TGTGCCAGCAGCTTGATACAGGGAACAGGAGCTTTCTTT. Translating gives CASSLIQGTGAFF.

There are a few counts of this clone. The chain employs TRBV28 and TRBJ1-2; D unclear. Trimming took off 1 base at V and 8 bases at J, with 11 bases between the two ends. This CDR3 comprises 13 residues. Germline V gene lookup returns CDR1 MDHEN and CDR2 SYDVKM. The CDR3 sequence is CASSLFVSRGYTF. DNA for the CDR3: TGTGCCAGCAGTTTATTCGTGTCTAGAGGCTACACCTTC.

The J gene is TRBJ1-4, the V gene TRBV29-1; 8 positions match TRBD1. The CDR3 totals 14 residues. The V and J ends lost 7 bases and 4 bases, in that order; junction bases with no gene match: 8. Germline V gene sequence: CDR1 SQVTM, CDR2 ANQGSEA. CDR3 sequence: CSGGQGAFNEKLFF. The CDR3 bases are TGCAGCGGTGGACAGGGAGCCTTTAATGAAAAACTGTTTTTT.

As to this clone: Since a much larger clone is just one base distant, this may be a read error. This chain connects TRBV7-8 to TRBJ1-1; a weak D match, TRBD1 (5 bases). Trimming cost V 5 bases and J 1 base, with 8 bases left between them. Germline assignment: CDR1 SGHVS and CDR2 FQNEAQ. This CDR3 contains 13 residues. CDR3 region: CASSRDRNTEAFF. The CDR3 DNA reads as TGTGCCAGCAGCCGAGACAGGAACACTGAAGCTTTCTTT.

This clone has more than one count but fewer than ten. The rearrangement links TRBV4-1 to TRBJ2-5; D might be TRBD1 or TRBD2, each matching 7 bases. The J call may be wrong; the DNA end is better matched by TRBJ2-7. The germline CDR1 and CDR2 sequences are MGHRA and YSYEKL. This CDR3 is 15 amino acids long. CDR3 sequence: CASSERQGLSYEQYF. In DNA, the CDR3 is TGCGCCAGCAGCGAGAGACAGGGACTATCCTACGAGCAGTACTTC.

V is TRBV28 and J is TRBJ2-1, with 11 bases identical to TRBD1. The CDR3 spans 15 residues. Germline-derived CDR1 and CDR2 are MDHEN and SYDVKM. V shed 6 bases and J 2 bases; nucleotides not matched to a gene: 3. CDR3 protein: CASRGTGGTYNEQFF. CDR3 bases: TGTGCCAGCAGGGGGACAGGGGGGACCTACAATGAGCAGTTCTTC.

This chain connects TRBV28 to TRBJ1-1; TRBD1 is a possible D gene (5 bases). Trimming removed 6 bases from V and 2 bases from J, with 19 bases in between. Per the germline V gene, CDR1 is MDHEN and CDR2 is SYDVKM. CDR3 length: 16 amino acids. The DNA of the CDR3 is TGTGCCAGCAGGTGGCAGGGCCTATTATCTAACACTGAAGCTTTCTTT. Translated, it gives CASRWQGLLSNTEAFF.

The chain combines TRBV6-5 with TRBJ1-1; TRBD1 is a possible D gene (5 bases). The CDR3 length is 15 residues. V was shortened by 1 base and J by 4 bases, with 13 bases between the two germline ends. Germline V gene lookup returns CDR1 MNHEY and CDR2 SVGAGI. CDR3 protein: CASSYYGLTGTEAFF. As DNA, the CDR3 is TGTGCCAGCAGTTACTATGGCTTAACAGGCACTGAAGCTTTCTTT.

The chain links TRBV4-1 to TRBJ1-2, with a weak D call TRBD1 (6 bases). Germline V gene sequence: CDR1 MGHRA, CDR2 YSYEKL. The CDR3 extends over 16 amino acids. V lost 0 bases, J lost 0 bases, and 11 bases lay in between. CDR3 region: CASSQEGTNPNYGYTF. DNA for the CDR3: TGCGCCAGCAGCCAAGAAGGGACAAACCCTAACTATGGCTACACCTTC.

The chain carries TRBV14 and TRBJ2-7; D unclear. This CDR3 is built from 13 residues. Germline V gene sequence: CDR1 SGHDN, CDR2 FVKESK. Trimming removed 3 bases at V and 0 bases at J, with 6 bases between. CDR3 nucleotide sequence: TGTGCCAGCAGCCAGGGTCTCTCCTACGAGCAGTACTTC. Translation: CASSQGLSYEQYF.